This TCR beta chain was profiled in a study of blood T cell repertoires in COVID-19 (dated by TCRdb to about 2020). Looking at the study overall: Samples covering the acute and convalescent phases of COVID-19 were provided by collaborators in the United States, Italy and Spain. Deeply sampled blood TCRbeta repertoires from subjects exposed to, actively infected with, or recovered from COVID-19 were included in the dataset. The prospective study material was composed of cDNA or gDNA derived from T cells, B-cell-depleted T cells, or PBMCs. Where available, HLA class I and class II types were taken from metadata supplied by the sample provider and were not determined by assay-based typing. The samples were drawn from the first 160 participants of the ongoing ImmuneRACE study and from some 1,300 subjects provided by 6 global collaborators. A de-identified subject ID, COVID-19 status, age in years and sex were almost always included in the sample metadata. The repertoires were made available in a free public database intended to serve as a resource for research on the immune response to SARS-CoV-2.

Of note for this clone: Its specific antigen is unknown. No base quality values were provided; no much bigger clone lies one nucleotide off.

One collaborating source in Seattle enrolled patients while the patients were actively infected and followed the patients over time throughout the course of disease. The collaborating institutions used their own protocols to collect whole blood in K2EDTA tubes. For TCRbeta analysis, collaborator samples were shipped as frozen whole blood, as isolated PBMCs, or as DNA extracted from either sample type. The investigation overall reported the following: The quantity of clinical and demographic metadata differed by source and by participant and was supplied without curation.

TCRbeta CDR3 regions were amplified from genomic DNA using the immunoSEQ Assay, a bias-controlled multiplex PCR. In the paper's pipeline: The number of nucleated cells in each sample was estimated by amplification of reference gene primers within the assay. To quantify the absolute abundance of each unique TCRbeta CDR3 rearrangement, sequence reads were collapsed and filtered. For each sample, productive Simpson clonality was calculated as the square root of Simpson's diversity index across productive rearrangements. TCRdb mirrors the immuneACCESS table, restricted to in-frame sequences. Some clones are absent from its copies; in checked studies, under half trace to an unresolved V gene, and the reason for the others is unknown. The V and J calls and the clone size are those of that table, but D and trimming were determined from the DNA. In this sample the table shows fewer than 450,000 clones, around 86% of which occur a single time. The ten largest clonotypes hold around 6% of the sample.

There are 12 amino acids in the CDR3, from cysteine to phenylalanine inclusive. Just the 36-base CDR3 DNA is kept, in frame starting at base 1. The germline V gene yields MNHEY for CDR1 and SVGAGI for CDR2. V and J are trimmed by 6 bases and 12 bases, and the gene matches miss 8 bases of the junction. The specimen was peripheral blood. Rearrangement joined TRBV6-5 to TRBJ2-1; 7 bases in between match TRBD1. This receptor was identified in a woman between 45 and 65 years old with COVID-19, enrolled during active disease. CDR3 region: CASRATGRAQFF. The DNA reads TGTGCCAGCAGGGCGACAGGGCGGGCGCAGTTCTTC.